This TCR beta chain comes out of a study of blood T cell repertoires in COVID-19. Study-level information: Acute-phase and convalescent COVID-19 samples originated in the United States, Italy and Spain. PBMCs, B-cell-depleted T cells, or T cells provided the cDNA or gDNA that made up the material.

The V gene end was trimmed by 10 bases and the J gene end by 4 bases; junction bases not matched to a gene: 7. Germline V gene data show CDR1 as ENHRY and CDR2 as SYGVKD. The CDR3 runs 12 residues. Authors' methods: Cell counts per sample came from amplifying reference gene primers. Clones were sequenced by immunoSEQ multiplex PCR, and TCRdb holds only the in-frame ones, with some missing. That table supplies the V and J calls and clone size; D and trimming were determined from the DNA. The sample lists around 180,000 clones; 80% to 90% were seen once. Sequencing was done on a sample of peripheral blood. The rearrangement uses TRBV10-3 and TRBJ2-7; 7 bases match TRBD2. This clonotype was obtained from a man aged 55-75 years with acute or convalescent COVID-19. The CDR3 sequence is CATGLEAYEQYF. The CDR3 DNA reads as TGTGCCACAGGACTAGAGGCTTACGAGCAGTACTTC.